Each of the 19 T cell receptor beta chains below was sequenced from the same sample in a study of T cell repertoires in cytomegalovirus infection. Via MiXCR, TCRdb re-called the reads, giving one row per CDR3 protein. This repertoire shows approximately 500,000 distinct CDR3 sequences, about 11% found once; its top ten account for about a tenth. Input material: PBMCs. The receptors were gathered from a human donor in good health (CMV status not recorded). Some clones in this sample may be carry-over from other donors' samples.

This clonotype came up many times. As DNA, the CDR3 is TGTGCCAGCAGCGAGCCGGGGCTCTCTGGAAACACCATATATTTT. Its translation: CASSEPGLSGNTIYF. This sequence joins TRBV7-9 and TRBJ1-3, with D possibly TRBD1 on 5 matching bases. This CDR3 has 15 amino acids. Germline assignment: CDR1 SEHNR and CDR2 FQNEAQ (reference sequence). The V and J ends lost 5 bases and 0 bases respectively, with 11 bases between them.

This clonotype was seen many times. The chain joins TRBV6-2 or TRBV6-3 to TRBJ2-7; TRBD1 might be the D (5 bases). Germline lookup yields CDR1 MNHEY and CDR2 SVGEGT. The CDR3 runs to 15 residues. The V and J ends lost 8 bases and 3 bases respectively, with 20 bases between them. CDR3 sequence (DNA): TGTGCCAGCCGATTTGGGCAGGGCTTTTACTACGAGCAGTACTTC. Its protein product is CASRFGQGFYYEQYF.

Only a few counts were recorded for this clonotype. CDR3 DNA: TGTGCCAGCAGCGACACAGCCTTGGATCAGCCCCAGCATTTT. This codes for CASSDTALDQPQHF. The V call is TRBV7-9, the J call TRBJ1-5, with unresolved D. The CDR3 contains 14 residues. V gave up 5 bases and J gave up 5 bases, with 13 bases separating them. The germline V gene encodes CDR1 SEHNR and CDR2 FQNEAQ (reference sequence).

This chain connects TRBV12-3 or TRBV12-4 to TRBJ2-3; D uncertain. CDR3 size: 15 residues. Trimming pared 1 base from V and 4 bases from J, leaving 12 bases between. The CDR3 region is CASSLGTFLADTQYF. In nucleotides, the CDR3 is TGTGCCAGCAGTTTAGGAACTTTCCTGGCAGATACGCAGTATTTT.

The table lists this clonotype with many counts. The rearrangement uses TRBV7-2 and TRBJ2-7; 9 bases are shared with TRBD2. The germline V gene encodes CDR1 SGHTA and CDR2 FQGNSA. V trimming: 4 bases; J trimming: 7 bases; junction bases outside the gene matches: 8. CDR3 length equals 14 residues. As DNA, the CDR3 is TGTGCCAGCAGCTCCGTAGCGGGAGTGGGGGAGCAGTACTTC. It encodes CASSSVAGVGEQYF.

This clonotype was counted at least ten times. The rearrangement joins TRBV19 to TRBJ2-7; possibly TRBD1 for D (6 bases). This CDR3 is built from 13 residues. V lost 9 bases and J 3 bases, leaving 15 bases between the germline ends. In germline, CDR1 is LNHDA, CDR2 SQIVND (reference sequence). DNA of the CDR3: TGTGCCAGCAGAGGGACAACCGACTACGAGCAGTACTTC. It yields the protein CASRGTTDYEQYF.

The chain recombines TRBV20-1 with TRBJ2-3; no definite D call. Looked up from germline, CDR1 is DFQATT and CDR2 is SNEGSKA (reference sequence). The CDR3 loop spans 11 amino acids. V shed 5 bases and J shed 3 bases, with 6 bases lying between them. The chain's CDR3 is CSALSTDTQYF. For the CDR3, the DNA is TGCAGTGCTTTGAGTACAGATACGCAGTATTTT.

This clonotype was counted only a few times. This chain connects TRBV27 to TRBJ2-5, with 7 bases that match TRBD2. From germline, CDR1 is MNHEY and CDR2 SMNVEV (reference sequence). J was trimmed by 5 bases and V by 2 bases; bases with no gene match: 8. The CDR3 totals 15 residues. The CDR3 is CASSLGGVVRETQYF. CDR3 sequence (DNA): TGTGCCAGCAGTTTAGGGGGGGTAGTCCGCGAGACCCAGTACTTC.

On this clonotype: No conserved phenylalanine or tryptophan is present at the end of the CDR3, so a read error is the likely explanation. The chain couples TRBV7-9 to TRBJ2-7, with TRBD1 as a possible D gene (5 bases). V gave up 2 bases and J gave up 0 bases, with 14 bases separating them. Germline-derived CDR1 and CDR2 are SEHNR and FQNEAQ (reference sequence). This CDR3 is 16 amino acids long. CDR3 sequence (DNA): TGTGCCAGCAGCTTAATCGTGGACACGAGCTCCTACGAGCAGTACTAC. Translated, it gives CASSLIVDTSSYEQYY.

Many counts were recorded for this clonotype. V and J are TRBV2 and TRBJ2-1, with TRBD2 identical over 10 bases. This CDR3 spans 15 amino acids. The V segment lost 1 base and the J segment 7 bases; nucleotides outside the gene matches: 4. Germline CDR1 SNHLY, CDR2 FYNNEI. CDR3: CASSEDLAGVNEQFF. The CDR3 region has the DNA TGTGCCAGCAGTGAAGACCTAGCGGGAGTTAATGAGCAGTTCTTC.

The rearrangement uses TRBV5-6 and TRBJ2-7; 10 nucleotides align to TRBD1. V shed 9 bases and J 2 bases; nucleotides not matched to a gene: 8. This CDR3 is 14 amino acids long. CDR1 is SGHDT, CDR2 YYEEEE, per germline. The CDR3 protein is CATTIGTGAYEQYF. DNA for the CDR3: TGTGCCACCACTATCGGGACAGGGGCCTACGAGCAGTACTTC.

This clonotype has more than one count but fewer than ten. V and J are TRBV2 and TRBJ2-3; D might be TRBD2 (6 bases). V was cut by 3 bases and J by 2 bases, with 15 bases left in between. The CDR3 sequence is 16 residues long. The germline V gene encodes CDR1 SNHLY and CDR2 FYNNEI. Here the CDR3 reads CASSDVAEGNTDTQYF. The CDR3 DNA reads TGTGCCAGCAGTGACGTAGCGGAGGGGAACACAGATACGCAGTATTTT.

This clonotype appeared a few times. This chain links TRBV9 with TRBJ1-5, with D unresolved. CDR3 length: 15 amino acids. CDR1 and CDR2 from the germline V gene are SGDLS and YYNGEE. Trimming shortened V by 0 bases and J by 5 bases, and 12 bases separated the two germline ends. The CDR3 protein is CASSVGPSRDQPQHF. CDR3 coding DNA: TGTGCCAGCAGCGTAGGACCCTCGCGGGATCAGCCCCAGCATTTT.

This clonotype turned up a few times. The chain recombines TRBV29-1 with TRBJ2-3; 7 nucleotides line up with TRBD2. In germline, CDR1 is SQVTM, CDR2 ANQGSEA. The ends lost 2 bases at V and 2 bases at J; junction bases unmatched: 4. CDR3 length: 14 residues. CDR3 sequence reads: CSVELAGVTDTQYF. CDR3 in DNA: TGCAGCGTTGAACTGGCGGGGGTCACAGATACGCAGTATTTT.

The chain is built from TRBV29-1 and TRBJ1-1, with D maybe TRBD1 (5 bases). V lost 7 bases and J lost 9, with 12 bases in between. The CDR3 is 10 residues long. Germline CDR1 is SQVTM and CDR2 is ANQGSEA. The CDR3 sequence is CSAREGQAFF. DNA of the CDR3: TGCAGCGCCCGAGAGGGGCAAGCTTTCTTT.

Ten or more counts support this clonotype. The CDR3 sequence: CASSPPAPNYGYTF. The CDR3, as DNA: TGTGCCAGCAGCCCTCCCGCTCCTAACTATGGCTACACCTTC. J is TRBJ1-2 and V is TRBV11-2; D not certain. Germline values: CDR1 SGHAT, CDR2 FQNNGV. The CDR3 loop spans 14 amino acids. Trimming took 5 bases from V and 0 from J, leaving 10 bases between them. Combining the CDR3 with reference TRBV11-2 and TRBJ1-2 gives the whole variable domain EAGVAQSPRYKIIEKRQSVAFWCNPISGHATLYWYQQILGQGPKLLIQFQNNGVVDDSQLPKDRFSAERLKGVDSTLKIQPAKLEDSAVYLCASSPPAPNYGYTFGSGTRLTVV.

This clonotype was counted a few times. This chain links TRBV30 with TRBJ2-1; D is perhaps TRBD2 (6 bases). Germline CDR1 reads GTSNPN; CDR2 reads SVGIG (reference sequence). V lost 0 bases and J 0 bases, leaving 15 bases between the germline ends. CDR3 length equals 17 residues. The CDR3 here is CAWSVDAGHPSYNEQFF. The CDR3 DNA follows: TGTGCCTGGAGTGTAGATGCGGGGCATCCCTCCTACAATGAGCAGTTCTTC.

The CDR3 nucleotides read TGTGCCAGCAGATTAGACAGTTCAAGCAATCAGCCCCAGCATTTT. This translates into CASRLDSSSNQPQHF. The rearrangement joins TRBV6-5 to TRBJ1-5, with TRBD1 as a possible D gene (5 bases). The V end was cut by 6 bases, the J end by 1 base, with 13 bases between. Germline CDR1 and CDR2: MNHEY and SVGAGI. The CDR3 extends over 15 amino acids.

The chain is built from TRBV10-3 and TRBJ1-2; 9 bases line up with TRBD1. Germline CDR1 and CDR2: ENHRY and SYGVKD. The trim removed 7 bases at V and 8 bases at J, leaving 5 bases unmatched. CDR3 length: 12 amino acids. The CDR3 loop is CAITRTGDGYTF. The CDR3 bases are TGTGCCATCACCCGGACAGGGGACGGCTACACCTTC.